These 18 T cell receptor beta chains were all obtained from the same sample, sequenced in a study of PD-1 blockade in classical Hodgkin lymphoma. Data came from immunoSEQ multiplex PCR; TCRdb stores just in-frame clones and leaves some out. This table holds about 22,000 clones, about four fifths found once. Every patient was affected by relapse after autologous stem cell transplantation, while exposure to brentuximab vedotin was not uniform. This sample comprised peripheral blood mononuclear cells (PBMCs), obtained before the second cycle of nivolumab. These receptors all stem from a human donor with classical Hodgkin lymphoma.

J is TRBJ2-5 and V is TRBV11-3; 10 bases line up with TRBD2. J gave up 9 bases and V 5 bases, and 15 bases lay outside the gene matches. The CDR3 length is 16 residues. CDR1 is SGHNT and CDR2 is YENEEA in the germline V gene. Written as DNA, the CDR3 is TGTGCCAGCAGCCTAGCTAGCGGGGGCGGCGGGGAGGCCCAGTACTTC. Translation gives CASSLASGGGGEAQYF. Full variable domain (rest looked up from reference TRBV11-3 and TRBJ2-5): EAGVVQSPRYKIIEKKQPVAFWCNPISGHNTLYWYLQNLGQGPELLIRYENEEAVDDSQLPKDRFSAERLKGVDSTLKIQPAELGDSAVYLCASSLASGGGGEAQYFGPGTRLLVL.

The CDR3 spells CASSDPYREKLFF. The CDR3, as DNA: TGTGCCAGCAGCGACCCTTATAGGGAAAAACTGTTTTTT. V is TRBV27 and J is TRBJ1-4; D gene unclear. The V gene's germline CDR1 is MNHEY and CDR2 SMNVEV (reference sequence). The CDR3 has 13 residues. V was shortened by 6 bases and J by 8 bases, with 13 bases between the two germline ends. Full variable domain (missing parts from reference TRBV27 and TRBJ1-4): EAQVTQNPRYLITVTGKKLTVTCSQNMNHEYMSWYRQDPGLGLRQIYYSMNVEVTDKGDVPEGYKVSRKEKRNFPLILESPSPNQTSLYFCASSDPYREKLFFGSGTQLSVL.

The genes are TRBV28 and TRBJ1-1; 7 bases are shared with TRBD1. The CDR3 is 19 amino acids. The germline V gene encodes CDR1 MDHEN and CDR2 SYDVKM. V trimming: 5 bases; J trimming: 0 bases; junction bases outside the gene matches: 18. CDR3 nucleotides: TGTGCCAGCAGTCGAAGGGATCCGAGGACAGGTGTATTGAACACTGAAGCTTTCTTT. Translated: CASSRRDPRTGVLNTEAFF.

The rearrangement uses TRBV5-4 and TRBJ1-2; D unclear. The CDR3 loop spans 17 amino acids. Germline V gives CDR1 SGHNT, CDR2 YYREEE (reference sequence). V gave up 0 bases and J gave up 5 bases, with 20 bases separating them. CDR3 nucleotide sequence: TGTGCCAGCAGCTTGGAACCCAGCATGAATTCTGGGTATGGCTACACCTTC. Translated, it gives CASSLEPSMNSGYGYTF.

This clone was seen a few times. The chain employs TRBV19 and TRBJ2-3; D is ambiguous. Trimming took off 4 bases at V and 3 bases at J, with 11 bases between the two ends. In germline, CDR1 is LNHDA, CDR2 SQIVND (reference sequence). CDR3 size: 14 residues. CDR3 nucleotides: TGTGCCAGTAGTACCGGACCAGAGACAGATACGCAGTATTTT. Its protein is CASSTGPETDTQYF.

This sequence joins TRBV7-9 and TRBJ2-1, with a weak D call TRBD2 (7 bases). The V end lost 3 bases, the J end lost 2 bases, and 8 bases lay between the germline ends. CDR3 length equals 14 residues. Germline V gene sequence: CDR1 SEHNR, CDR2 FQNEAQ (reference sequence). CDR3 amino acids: CASSLGGPYNEQFF. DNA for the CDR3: TGTGCCAGCAGCTTGGGGGGGCCCTACAATGAGCAGTTCTTC.

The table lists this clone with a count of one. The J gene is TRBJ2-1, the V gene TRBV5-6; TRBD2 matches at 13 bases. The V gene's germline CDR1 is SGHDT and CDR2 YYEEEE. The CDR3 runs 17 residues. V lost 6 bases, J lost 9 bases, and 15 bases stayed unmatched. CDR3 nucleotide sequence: TGTGCCAGCAAACCATCTCTCCGGACTAGCGGGAGTAGTGAGCAGTTCTTC. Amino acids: CASKPSLRTSGSSEQFF.

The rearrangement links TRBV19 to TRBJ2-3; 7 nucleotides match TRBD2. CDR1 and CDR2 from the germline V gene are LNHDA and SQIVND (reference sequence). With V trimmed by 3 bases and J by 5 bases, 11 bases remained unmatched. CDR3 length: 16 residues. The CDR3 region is CASSIRGVSVGDTQYF. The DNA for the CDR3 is TGTGCCAGTAGTATCCGGGGGGTTTCCGTTGGAGATACGCAGTATTTT.

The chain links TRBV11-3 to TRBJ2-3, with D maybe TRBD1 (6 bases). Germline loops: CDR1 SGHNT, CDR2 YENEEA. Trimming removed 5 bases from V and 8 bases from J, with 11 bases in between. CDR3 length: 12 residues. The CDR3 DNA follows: TGTGCCAGCAGCGAGGGGGAAGGTACGCAGTATTTT. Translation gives CASSEGEGTQYF. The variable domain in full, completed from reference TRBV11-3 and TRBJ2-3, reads EAGVVQSPRYKIIEKKQPVAFWCNPISGHNTLYWYLQNLGQGPELLIRYENEEAVDDSQLPKDRFSAERLKGVDSTLKIQPAELGDSAVYLCASSEGEGTQYFGPGTRLTVL.

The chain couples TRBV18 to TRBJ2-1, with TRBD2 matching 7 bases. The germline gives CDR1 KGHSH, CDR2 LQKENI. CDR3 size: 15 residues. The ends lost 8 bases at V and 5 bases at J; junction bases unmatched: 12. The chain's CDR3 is CASHPTRGRNNEQFF. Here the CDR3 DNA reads TGTGCCAGCCACCCCACTCGCGGGAGAAACAATGAGCAGTTCTTC. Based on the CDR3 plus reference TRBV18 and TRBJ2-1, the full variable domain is NAGVMQNPRHLVRRRGQEARLRCSPMKGHSHVYWYRQLPEEGLKFMVYLQKENIIDESGMPKERFSAEFPKEGPSILRIQQVVRGDSAAYFCASHPTRGRNNEQFFGPGTRLTVL.

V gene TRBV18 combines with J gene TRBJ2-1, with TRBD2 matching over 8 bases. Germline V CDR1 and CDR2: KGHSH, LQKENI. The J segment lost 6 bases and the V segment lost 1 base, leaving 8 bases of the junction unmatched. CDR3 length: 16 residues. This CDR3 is CASSPRDLAGFNEQFF. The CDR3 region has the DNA TGTGCCAGCTCACCACGGGACTTAGCGGGGTTCAATGAGCAGTTCTTC.

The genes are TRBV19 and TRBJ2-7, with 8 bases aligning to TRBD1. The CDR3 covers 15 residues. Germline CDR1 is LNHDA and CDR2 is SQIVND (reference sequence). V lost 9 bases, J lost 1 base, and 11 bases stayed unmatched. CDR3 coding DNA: TGTGCCAGCGGAAACTACGGGACAGGATCCTACGAGCAGTACTTC. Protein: CASGNYGTGSYEQYF.

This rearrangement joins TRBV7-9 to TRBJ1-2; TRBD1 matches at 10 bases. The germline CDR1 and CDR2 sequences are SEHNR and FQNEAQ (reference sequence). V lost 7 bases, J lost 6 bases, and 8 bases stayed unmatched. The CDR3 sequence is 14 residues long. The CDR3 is CASTATGGADGYTF. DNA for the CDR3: TGTGCCAGCACCGCGACAGGGGGCGCTGATGGCTACACCTTC.

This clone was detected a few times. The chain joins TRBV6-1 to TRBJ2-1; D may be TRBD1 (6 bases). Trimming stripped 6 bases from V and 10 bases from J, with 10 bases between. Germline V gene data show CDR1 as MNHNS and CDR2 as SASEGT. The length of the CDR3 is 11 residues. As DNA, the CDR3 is TGTGCCAGCAGGATAAGGGGGGAGCAGTTCTTC. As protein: CASRIRGEQFF.

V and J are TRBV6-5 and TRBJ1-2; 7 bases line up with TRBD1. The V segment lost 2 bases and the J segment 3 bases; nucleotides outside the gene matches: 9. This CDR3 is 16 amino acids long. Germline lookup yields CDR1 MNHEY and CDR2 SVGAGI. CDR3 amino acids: CASSYGPAGGHYGYTF. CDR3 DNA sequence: TGTGCCAGCAGTTACGGCCCGGCAGGGGGTCACTATGGCTACACCTTC.

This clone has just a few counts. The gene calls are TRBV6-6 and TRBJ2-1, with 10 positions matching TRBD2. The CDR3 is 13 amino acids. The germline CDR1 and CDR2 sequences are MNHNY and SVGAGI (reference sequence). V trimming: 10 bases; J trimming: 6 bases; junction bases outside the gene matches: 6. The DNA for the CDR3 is TGTGCCATCGGACTAGCGGAGTCCAATGAGCAGTTCTTC. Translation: CAIGLAESNEQFF.

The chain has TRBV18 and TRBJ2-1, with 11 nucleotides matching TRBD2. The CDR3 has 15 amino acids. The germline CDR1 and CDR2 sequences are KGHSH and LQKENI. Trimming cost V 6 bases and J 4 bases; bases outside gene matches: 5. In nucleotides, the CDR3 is TGTGCCAGCTCGCCTGGGACTAGCGGTTACAATGAGCAGTTCTTC. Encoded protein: CASSPGTSGYNEQFF.

The CDR3, as DNA: TGTGCCAGCAGCTTAGTTTTCTCTGAAGCTTTCTTT. It yields the protein CASSLVFSEAFF. The rearrangement uses TRBV7-9 and TRBJ1-1; D unresolved. Trimming stripped 1 base from V and 6 bases from J, with 6 bases between. Germline CDR1 and CDR2: SEHNR and FQNEAQ (reference sequence). The CDR3 length is 12 residues.